These 24 T cell receptor beta chains were all obtained from the same sample, sequenced in a study of PD-1 blockade in classical Hodgkin lymphoma. The repertoire was sequenced with immunoSEQ multiplex PCR; TCRdb's copy has only in-frame clones and lacks some. In the table there are around 20,000 clones, roughly three quarters of which are singletons. Time point indicated: cycle 4 day 1 (C4D1), after 6 weeks of nivolumab. Each and every patient relapsed after autologous stem cell transplantation, and patients got differing brentuximab vedotin exposure. Sequencing used peripheral blood mononuclear cells (PBMCs), obtained before the fourth cycle of nivolumab. These receptors originate from a human donor with classical Hodgkin lymphoma.

The chain employs TRBV27 and TRBJ2-2; 7 positions agree with TRBD1. The CDR3 extends over 16 amino acids. Germline V CDR1 and CDR2: MNHEY, SMNVEV (reference sequence). The junction had 11 bases not matched to a gene; V was cut back by 3 bases and J by 7 bases. The CDR3 nucleotides read TGTGCCAGCAGTTTTTTAGACAGGGTCGATCGCGGGGAGCTGTTTTTT. It specifies CASSFLDRVDRGELFF.

V gene TRBV6-5 combines with J gene TRBJ2-7; D is unresolved. Germline-derived CDR1 and CDR2 are MNHEY and SVGAGI. The V end was cut by 4 bases, the J end by 2 bases, with 3 bases between. The CDR3 totals 11 residues. CDR3 sequence (DNA): TGTGCCAGCAGTTCCCCCTACGAGCAGTACTTC. Translated, it gives CASSSPYEQYF.

The V and J genes are TRBV6-6 and TRBJ1-1, with D possibly TRBD1 on 6 matching bases. Germline lookup yields CDR1 MNHNY and CDR2 SVGAGI (reference sequence). This CDR3 is built from 15 residues. The V and J ends lost 7 bases and 3 bases respectively, with 18 bases between them. The CDR3 bases are TGTGCCAGCATTGTCACCTGGGGGGGGCACACTGAAGCTTTCTTT. Residues: CASIVTWGGHTEAFF.

This clone showed up just a few times. This CDR3 is also generated by other DNA sequences in the sample. This sequence joins TRBV27 and TRBJ2-3; D call uncertain. V lost 5 bases and J lost 3, with 6 bases in between. Germline-derived CDR1 and CDR2 are MNHEY and SMNVEV (reference sequence). The CDR3 is made up of 12 amino acids. The CDR3 loop reads CASSRSTDTQYF. CDR3 DNA sequence: TGTGCCAGCAGTCGATCAACAGATACGCAGTATTTT.

The chain links TRBV2 to TRBJ2-5; 10 bases fit TRBD1. Germline assignment: CDR1 SNHLY and CDR2 FYNNEI. The CDR3 is 14 residues long. The V gene end was trimmed by 9 bases and the J gene end by 5 bases; junction bases not matched to a gene: 9. The CDR3 DNA reads as TGTGCCAGTAGGCCCGGGACAGGGGATGAGACCCAGTACTTC. Its translation is CASRPGTGDETQYF.

The rearrangement joins TRBV27 to TRBJ1-3; unclear D gene. CDR1 is MNHEY, CDR2 SMNVEV, per germline (reference sequence). Trimming removed 4 bases at V and 2 bases at J, with 15 bases between. This CDR3 is built from 16 residues. The CDR3 region is CASSSLPKGPGNTIYF. DNA for the CDR3: TGTGCCAGCAGTTCCCTACCGAAAGGGCCTGGAAACACCATATATTTT.

The gene calls are TRBV6-1 and TRBJ2-2, with 9 bases matching TRBD2. J was trimmed by 6 bases and V by 11 bases; bases with no gene match: 7. Germline-derived CDR1 and CDR2 are MNHNS and SASEGT. This CDR3 comprises 13 residues. CDR3 sequence (DNA): TGTGCCGGCGGCGGGGGGGCATCCGGGGAGCTGTTTTTT. The encoded protein is CAGGGGASGELFF.

The chain is built from TRBV5-6 and TRBJ2-5; 14 bases map to TRBD2. There are 19 residues in the CDR3. The V and J ends lost 0 bases and 0 bases, in that order; junction bases with no gene match: 7. Germline V gene lookup returns CDR1 SGHDT and CDR2 YYEEEE. DNA for the CDR3: TGTGCCAGCAGCTTGGAGAGGACTAGCGGGAGGCCTCACCAAGAGACCCAGTACTTC. Its translation is CASSLERTSGRPHQETQYF.

On this clone itself: The sample has other DNA sequences that encode this CDR3 too. J is TRBJ2-1 and V is TRBV27; either TRBD1 or TRBD2 may supply D (5 bases each). The CDR3 runs 14 residues. The V end lost 5 bases, the J end lost 4 bases, and 12 bases lay between the germline ends. CDR1 is MNHEY and CDR2 is SMNVEV in the germline V gene (reference sequence). The DNA for the CDR3 is TGTGCCAGCAGTCCTCGGGACGGTTACAATGAGCAGTTCTTC. Translating gives CASSPRDGYNEQFF.

As for this clone: Germline and junction disagree at one end, which may indicate a read error. The J gene is TRBJ1-2, the V gene TRBV27; D ambiguous. From germline, CDR1 is MNHEY and CDR2 SMNVEV (reference sequence). This CDR3 is built from 10 residues. The CDR3 bases are TGTGCCAGCGGTTGGAAGTCGGAGGTCTTC. Translation: CASGWKSEVF.

This chain joins TRBV10-1 and TRBJ2-7; TRBD2 agrees at 10 bases. The ends lost 6 bases at V and 2 bases at J; junction bases unmatched: 7. Germline V lookup: CDR1 WNHNN, CDR2 SYGVQD (reference sequence). The CDR3 spans 15 residues. The DNA of the CDR3 is TGCGCCAGCAGCGGCGGGACTAGCGACCCCTACGAGCAGTACTTC. This gives the protein CASSGGTSDPYEQYF.

This chain links TRBV6-1 with TRBJ2-7; D is perhaps TRBD1 (6 bases). Trimming removed 3 bases at V and 4 bases at J, with 10 bases between. Germline CDR1 reads MNHNS; CDR2 reads SASEGT. This CDR3 is built from 13 residues. CDR3 DNA sequence: TGTGCCAGCAGTGACCACAGGGTTTACGAGCAGTACTTC. This translates into CASSDHRVYEQYF.

The chain has TRBV11-3 and TRBJ2-3, with 10 nucleotides matching TRBD2. The CDR3 length is 15 residues. Germline loops: CDR1 SGHNT, CDR2 YENEEA. V was clipped by 3 bases and J by 1 base; unmatched bases: 1. The CDR3 here is CASSFGTSGTDTQYF. CDR3 nucleotides: TGTGCCAGCAGCTTCGGGACTAGCGGCACAGATACGCAGTATTTT.

This clone was seen more than once but under ten times. The CDR3 DNA follows: TGTGCCAGCACCCTTCGAGGAGAGAACTCTGGAAACACCATATATTTT. It yields the protein CASTLRGENSGNTIYF. The gene calls are TRBV21-1 and TRBJ1-3. TRBV21-1 is a pseudogene. The CDR3 contains 16 residues.

The chain couples TRBV9 to TRBJ2-3, with 8 bases fitting TRBD2. This CDR3 is 18 amino acids long. Trimming removed 3 bases from V and 3 bases from J; junction bases left unmatched: 15. Germline assignment: CDR1 SGDLS and CDR2 YYNGEE. The DNA for the CDR3 is TGTGCCAGCAGCGGAAAATGGGGTAAACTAGCGGCTACAGATACGCAGTATTTT. It yields the protein CASSGKWGKLAATDTQYF. Combining the CDR3 with reference TRBV9 and TRBJ2-3 gives the whole variable domain DSGVTQTPKHLITATGQRVTLRCSPRSGDLSVYWYQQSLDQGLQFLIQYYNGEERAKGNILERFSAQQFPDLHSELNLSSLELGDSALYFCASSGKWGKLAATDTQYFGPGTRLTVL.

The genes are TRBV18 and TRBJ2-5; D is ambiguous. This CDR3 is built from 13 residues. Germline loops: CDR1 KGHSH, CDR2 LQKENI. Trimming took off 0 bases at V and 1 base at J, with 3 bases between the two ends. The CDR3 is CASSPPIQETQYF. The CDR3 DNA is TGTGCCAGCTCACCACCCATCCAAGAGACCCAGTACTTC.

This chain links TRBV5-5 with TRBJ2-5; TRBD2 matches at 7 bases. Germline V gene lookup returns CDR1 SGHKS and CDR2 YYEKEE (reference sequence). Trimming at V came to 0 bases and at J to 1 base, leaving 6 bases not matched to a gene. The length of the CDR3 is 16 residues. In DNA form, the CDR3 reads TGTGCCAGCAGCTTGGGGGTACTAGCGTCCCAAGAGACCCAGTACTTC. It specifies CASSLGVLASQETQYF.

The CDR3 DNA follows: TGTGCCAGCAGTTTATCCCCGGGAGGTCCGTCTCAAGAGACCCAGTACTTC. Protein sequence: CASSLSPGGPSQETQYF. V usage is TRBV27 and J usage is TRBJ2-5; 7 nucleotides align to TRBD2. Unmatched junction bases numbered 9, after V lost 0 bases and J lost 2 bases. Germline V gene data show CDR1 as MNHEY and CDR2 as SMNVEV (reference sequence). The CDR3 runs to 17 residues.

V is TRBV7-9 and J is TRBJ2-5; the match to TRBD1 covers 7 bases. The CDR3 loop spans 14 amino acids. The V gene end was trimmed by 1 base and the J gene end by 4 bases; junction bases not matched to a gene: 3. Per the germline V gene, CDR1 is SEHNR and CDR2 is FQNEAQ (reference sequence). The CDR3: CASSLVAGGETQYF. CDR3 bases: TGTGCCAGCAGCTTAGTGGCAGGGGGAGAGACCCAGTACTTC. The whole variable domain, filled in from reference TRBV7-9 and TRBJ2-5, reads DTGVSQNPRHKITKRGQNVTFRCDPISEHNRLYWYRQTLGQGPEFLTYFQNEAQLEKSRLLSDRFSAERPKGSFSTLEIQRTEQGDSAMYLCASSLVAGGETQYFGPGTRLLVL.

J is TRBJ1-1 and V is TRBV10-3, with D possibly TRBD1 on 5 matching bases. The CDR3 spans 14 residues. V was clipped by 10 bases and J by 3 bases, with 18 bases between them. CDR1 and CDR2 from the germline V gene are ENHRY and SYGVKD. The CDR3 loop is CATTGVFLDTEAFF. For the CDR3, the DNA is TGTGCCACGACGGGGGTGTTCCTGGACACTGAAGCTTTCTTT.

This clone has more than one count but fewer than ten. This chain joins TRBV18 and TRBJ2-7; tentative D call: TRBD1 (5 bases). Germline loops: CDR1 KGHSH, CDR2 LQKENI. Trimming took 4 bases from V and 10 from J, leaving 14 bases between them. The CDR3 is 12 residues long. CDR3 nucleotide sequence: TGTGCCAGCTCACGTTACAGGCAAATACAGTACTTC. Its protein product is CASSRYRQIQYF.

The chain couples TRBV5-1 to TRBJ1-4; D may be TRBD1 (6 bases). The V end was cut by 2 bases, the J end by 6 bases, with 14 bases between. The CDR3 has 15 amino acids. Germline V gene data show CDR1 as SGHRS and CDR2 as YFSETQ. As DNA, the CDR3 is TGCGCCAGCAGCTTTCGGGGGGGGCCGGATGAAAAACTGTTTTTT. Amino acid sequence: CASSFRGGPDEKLFF.

The chain links TRBV6-1 to TRBJ2-7; D is tentatively TRBD1 or TRBD2 (7 bases each). Trimming stripped 4 bases from V and 1 base from J, with 23 bases between. The CDR3 length is 18 residues. Looked up from germline, CDR1 is MNHNS and CDR2 is SASEGT. The CDR3 DNA sequence: TGTGCCAGCAGTGGGCAGGGGGGAGCGGGAAGTAAGTCCTACGAGCAGTACTTC. Translating it yields CASSGQGGAGSKSYEQYF.

The chain joins TRBV10-2 to TRBJ2-3, with 8 bases matching TRBD2. Germline V gene lookup returns CDR1 WSHSY and CDR2 SAAADI. V shed 4 bases and J 7 bases; nucleotides not matched to a gene: 10. The CDR3 has 15 residues. CDR3 bases: TGCGCCAGCAGTGTAAACGGGGGGGCTTTAAATACGCAGTATTTT. It encodes CASSVNGGALNTQYF.